Listed below are T cell receptor beta chains from one sample, sequenced in a study of T cells in localized non-small cell lung cancer. The method was immunoSEQ multiplex PCR; TCRdb's version includes in-frame clones alone and lacks a portion of them. The sample records 25,000 to 30,000 clones, 80% to 95% being singletons. The specimen comprised peripheral blood, sampled before any cancer treatment. The receptors originated from a female donor older than 55 with stage I lung adenocarcinoma. Each CDR3 is given with its conserved first and last residue.

j_gene | v_gene | CDR3aa
TRBJ2-7 | TRBV5-5 | CASSLGVGGLSYEQYF
TRBJ2-1 | TRBV15 | CATSRGGGSSNEQFF
TRBJ2-3 | TRBV2 | CASTPGLADLPDTQYF
TRBJ1-1 | TRBV7-2 | CASSSREYTEAFF
TRBJ2-3 | TRBV6-5 | CASSDSGRVDTQYF
TRBJ1-2 | TRBV6-5 | CASSPTGGNYGYTF
TRBJ1-2 | TRBV5-6 | CASSLGQGAGYTF
TRBJ1-1 | TRBV19 | CASSNPPDRNTEAFF
TRBJ1-5 | TRBV4-1 | CASSPWGGANQPQHF
TRBJ2-1 | TRBV4-2 | CASSPRGGPKHNEQFF
TRBJ2-2 | TRBV7-9 | CASGAGTVNTGELFF
TRBJ1-2 | TRBV29-1 | CSVSGTGDDYGYTF
TRBJ1-4 | TRBV28 | CASSLFPASNEKLFF
TRBJ2-1 | TRBV15 | CATTRRGQEQFF
TRBJ1-1 | TRBV2 | CASRAPSGGVGAFF
TRBJ2-2 | TRBV19 | CASRVRVSGTGELFF
TRBJ2-1 | TRBV20-1 | CSASFADEQFF
TRBJ2-1 | TRBV5-4 | CASSLLPGGNEQFF
TRBJ1-3 | TRBV18 | CASSPGQWMGNTIYF
TRBJ2-1 | TRBV19 | CASRASGTYEQFF
TRBJ1-3 | TRBV5-1 | CASSRTGDDGNTIYF
TRBJ2-1 | TRBV28 | CASNSAGTYNEQFF
TRBJ2-1 | TRBV5-5 | CASSSDRTNEQFF
TRBJ2-7 | TRBV10-1 | CASSESTGSPEQYF
TRBJ2-7 | TRBV6-5 | CATLAGGALEQYF
TRBJ2-7 | TRBV4-1 | CASSQLAGAFYEQYF
TRBJ2-6 | TRBV5-1 | CASRETSSGANVLTF
TRBJ1-5 | TRBV19 | CASSTQGVAIQPQHF
TRBJ2-1 | TRBV7-6 | CASSNPGRREGYNEQFF
TRBJ2-3 | TRBV19 | CASTPGGGRRGSDTQYF
TRBJ1-1 | TRBV18 | CASSPPSGDAFF
TRBJ1-2 | TRBV30 | CAWSELTDGYTF
TRBJ2-2 | TRBV19 | CASRARGRAETGELFF
TRBJ2-1 | TRBV19 | CASSILFGKQTEQFF
TRBJ2-5 | TRBV9 | CASSVGGGTQETQYF
TRBJ2-3 | TRBV5-6 | CASRRDRGSALRDTQYF
TRBJ2-5 | TRBV9 | CASSVAGGVETQYF
TRBJ2-3 | TRBV5-4 | CASSLETTDTQYF
TRBJ1-4 | TRBV4-1 | CASSRARINEKLFF
TRBJ1-2 | TRBV13 | CASSLPSRGANF
TRBJ2-3 | TRBV28 | CASSGGTDTQYF
TRBJ2-4 | TRBV20-1 | CSACRGPDQYF
TRBJ1-1 | TRBV19 | CASTMGRVNTEAFF
TRBJ1-1 | TRBV6-6 | CASSYSFENTEAFF
TRBJ2-1 | TRBV19 | CASSSRQGFYNEQFF
TRBJ2-2 | TRBV2 | CASSGDSGGELFF
TRBJ2-3 | TRBV5-1 | CASSREGGGSTDTQYF
TRBJ1-5 | TRBV7-9 | CASSLVGQPQHF
TRBJ1-3 | TRBV2 | CASSAFEGGNGNTIYF
TRBJ1-1 | TRBV6-6 | CASSAGDYYTEAFF
TRBJ2-1 | TRBV7-8 | CASSLMASGRAEYEQFF
TRBJ1-2 | TRBV6-5 | CASTRGGNQVGGYTF
TRBJ2-7 | TRBV6-1 | CASSDWKYEQYF
TRBJ1-1 | TRBV2 | CATFGGGLPEAFF
TRBJ1-1 | TRBV19 | CASSTYPIEQYPEAFF
TRBJ2-1 | TRBV5-4 | CASSLGSGGAINEQFF